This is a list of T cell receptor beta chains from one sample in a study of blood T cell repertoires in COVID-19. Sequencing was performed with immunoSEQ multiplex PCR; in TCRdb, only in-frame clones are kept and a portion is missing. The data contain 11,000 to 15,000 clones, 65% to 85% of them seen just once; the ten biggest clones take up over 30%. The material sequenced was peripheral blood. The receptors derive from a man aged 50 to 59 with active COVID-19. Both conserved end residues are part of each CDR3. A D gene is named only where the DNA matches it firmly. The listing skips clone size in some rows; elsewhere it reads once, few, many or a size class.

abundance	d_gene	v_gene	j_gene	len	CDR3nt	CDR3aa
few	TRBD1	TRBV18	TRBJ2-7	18	TGTGCCAGCTCACCAGAATTTCGGACAGGATCGTATTCCTACGAGCAGTACTTC	CASSPEFRTGSYSYEQYF
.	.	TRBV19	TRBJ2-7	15	TGTGCCAGTAGTATGGGGCTGGATAGCTCCTACGAGCAGTACTTC	CASSMGLDSSYEQYF
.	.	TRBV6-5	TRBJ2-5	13	TGTGCCAGCAGTCCGGCCGGGGGTGAGACCCAGTACTTC	CASSPAGGETQYF
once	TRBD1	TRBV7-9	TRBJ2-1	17	TGTGCCAGCAGCCCGGGACAGGGGGCGCTTTTCTACAATGAGCAGTTCTTC	CASSPGQGALFYNEQFF
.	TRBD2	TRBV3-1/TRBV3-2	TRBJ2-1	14	TGTGCCAGCAGCCAACCGGGACTACTTTCTGAGCAGTTCTTC	CASSQPGLLSEQFF
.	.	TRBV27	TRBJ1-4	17	TGTGCCAGCACCCAAAACCTATTTGACGGACTTAATGAAAAACTGTTTTTT	CASTQNLFDGLNEKLFF
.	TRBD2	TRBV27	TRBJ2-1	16	TGTGCCAGCAGTTTCGTAGCGGGAGAGGGGGGCAATGAGCAGTTCTTC	CASSFVAGEGGNEQFF
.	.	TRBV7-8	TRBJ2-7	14	TGTGCCAGCAGCTTTCTGGGACTTACCTACGAGCAGTACTTC	CASSFLGLTYEQYF
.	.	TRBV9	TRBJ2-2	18	TGTGCCAGCAGCGAGAGAGTCGCCCACGGGAGTGGAACCGGGGAGCTGTTTTTT	CASSERVAHGSGTGELFF
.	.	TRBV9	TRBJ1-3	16	TGTGCCAGCAGCCCCCACTATTTAAGCTCTGGAAACACCATATATTTT	CASSPHYLSSGNTIYF
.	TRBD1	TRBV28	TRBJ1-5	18	TGTGCCAGCAACATACGTACAGGGGGCGTATATAGCAATCAGCCCCAGCATTTT	CASNIRTGGVYSNQPQHF
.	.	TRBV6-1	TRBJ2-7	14	TGTGCCAGCAGTGAAGCGGGAGCCTCCTACGAGCAGTACTTC	CASSEAGASYEQYF
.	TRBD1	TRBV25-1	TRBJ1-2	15	TGTGCCAGCAGTGAATTCTCGACAGGGACATATGGCTACACCTTC	CASSEFSTGTYGYTF
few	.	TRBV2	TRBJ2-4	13	TGTGCCAGCAGCACCTACAGGGCGGACATTCAGTACTTC	CASSTYRADIQYF
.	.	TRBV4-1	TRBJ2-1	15	TGCGCCAGCAGCCAAGCCGGGTCGAGCCGGGATGAGCAGTTCTTC	CASSQAGSSRDEQFF
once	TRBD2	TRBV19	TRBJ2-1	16	TGTGCCAGTAGTACCTATACCGGGACTAGGGTTAATGAGCAGTTCTTC	CASSTYTGTRVNEQFF
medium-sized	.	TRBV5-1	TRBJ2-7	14	TGCGCCAGCAGCTTATTTCAGGGCACCTACGAGCAGTACTTC	CASSLFQGTYEQYF
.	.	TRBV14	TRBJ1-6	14	TGTGCCAGCAGCCTTGGCCCGGGTAATTCACCCCTCCACTTT	CASSLGPGNSPLHF
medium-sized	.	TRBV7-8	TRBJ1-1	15	TGTGCCAGCAGCTTAACGGCAGGGTTGAACACTGAAGCTTTCTTT	CASSLTAGLNTEAFF
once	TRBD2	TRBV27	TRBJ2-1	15	TGTGCCAGCAGTCCCCTAGCGGGAGTGGGCAATGAGCAGTTCTTC	CASSPLAGVGNEQFF
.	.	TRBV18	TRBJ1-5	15	TGTGCCAGCTCATCTTACGGGAAGATAGGGCAGCCCCAGCATTTT	CASSSYGKIGQPQHF
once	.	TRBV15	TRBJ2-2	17	TGTGCCACCAGCAAGAGTTCGGGGGGCGACCAAACCGGGGAGCTGTTTTTT	CATSKSSGGDQTGELFF
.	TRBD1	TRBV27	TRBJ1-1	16	TGTGCCAGCAGTCTTAACAGGGGCAGTGTGAGCACTGAAGCTTTCTTT	CASSLNRGSVSTEAFF
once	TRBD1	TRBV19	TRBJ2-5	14	TGTGCCAGTAGTATGGGACAGGGCCAAGAGACCCAGTACTTC	CASSMGQGQETQYF
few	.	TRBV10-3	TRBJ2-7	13	TGTGCCATCAGTGAGTCGTCGGGGAACGAGCAGTACTTC	CAISESSGNEQYF
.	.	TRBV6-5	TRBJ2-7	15	TGTGCCAGCAGCGCCTGGGCAGGGGCTACCTACGAGCAGTACTTC	CASSAWAGATYEQYF
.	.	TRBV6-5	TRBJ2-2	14	TGTGCCAGCAGTTACGAGGATAACACCGGGGAGCTGTTTTTT	CASSYEDNTGELFF